A selection of T cell receptor beta chains follows, all from one sample in a study of T cell responses to AZD1222 COVID-19 vaccine. Sequenced by immunoSEQ multiplex PCR; TCRdb stores in-frame clones only, minus some. The sample yields 84,000 or so clones, about nine tenths seen once. Source: peripheral blood, taken on day 0 of AZD1222 vaccination. Receptor source: an adult in good health. Both conserved end residues are part of each CDR3.

J gene,V gene,CDR3 protein
TRBJ2-1,TRBV7-2,CASSSLPGGAQFF
TRBJ2-1,TRBV14,CASSPSNSIFLEQFF
TRBJ2-5,TRBV7-2,CASSLEPWATGALETQYF
TRBJ2-7,TRBV3-1/TRBV3-2,CASSHGTYSYEQYF
TRBJ2-3,TRBV7-7,CASSPGTGADTQYF
TRBJ2-7,TRBV28,CASSNDWWQATYEQYF
TRBJ1-6,TRBV12-3/TRBV12-4,CASSLRILPPLHF
TRBJ1-2,TRBV5-4,CASSLEWENYGYTF
TRBJ1-5,TRBV19,CASSIDRGHSNQPQHF
TRBJ2-3,TRBV7-9,CASSSWTSGRASDTQYF
TRBJ2-1,TRBV27,CASSPGVLTYNEQFF
TRBJ2-1,TRBV19,CASSMDKGYEQFF
TRBJ2-1,TRBV7-6,CASSSGMGTSRNEQFF
TRBJ2-3,TRBV27,CASSFKSSTDTQYF
TRBJ2-1,TRBV18,CASSPGTGRLAEQFF
TRBJ1-6,TRBV27,CASGAGPTRSYNSPLHF
TRBJ2-2,TRBV7-6,CASSLGREDTGELFF
TRBJ2-1,TRBV5-1,CASSSPDSGSFNEQFF
TRBJ1-1,TRBV5-1,CASSLAQTNTEAFF
TRBJ2-2,TRBV6-5,CASSYGGHQTGELFF
TRBJ2-1,TRBV18,CASSPPGLHDEQFF
TRBJ2-3,TRBV15,CATSRGQGGADTQYF
TRBJ2-7,TRBV18,CASSPSRGTYEQYF
TRBJ2-3,TRBV29-1,CSSQGVSTDTQYF
TRBJ1-5,TRBV29-1,CSVSGGRSNQPQHF
TRBJ2-2,TRBV18,CASSPLDSRINTGELFF
TRBJ1-3,TRBV28,CASSSQGRNTIYF
TRBJ1-5,TRBV29-1,CSVQGLQPQHF
TRBJ1-6,TRBV7-8,CASSLRQGASSPLHF
TRBJ1-6,TRBV30,CAWSPGPSPLHF
TRBJ2-3,TRBV27,CASHLKVPGLVALTSTDTQYF
TRBJ1-6,TRBV30,CAWRGQGNSPLHF
TRBJ1-1,TRBV29-1,CSVEGVGQGF
TRBJ2-7,TRBV12-3/TRBV12-4,CASSLTESYEQYF
TRBJ2-6,TRBV27,CASSLLSGANVLTF
TRBJ2-3,TRBV18,CASSPPGGTRGDTQYF
TRBJ1-6,TRBV19,CASRVTGSSSYNSPLHF
TRBJ2-3,TRBV18,CASSQTSAGTDTQYF
TRBJ2-1,TRBV18,CASSPRTGGAYNEQFF
TRBJ1-1,TRBV4-1,CASSQDYKVNTEAFF
TRBJ1-2,TRBV30,CAWDGYGYTF
TRBJ2-7,TRBV5-1,CASSLKGSSGDGGEQYF
TRBJ1-4,TRBV14,CASSLGGQGTEKLFF
TRBJ1-2,TRBV6-5,CASRAGGSFGGYTF
TRBJ1-5,TRBV7-8,CASSLAGSAGQPQHF
TRBJ2-2,TRBV3-1/TRBV3-2,CASSQDSNPGTGELFF
TRBJ1-1,TRBV14,CASSQGLGRTGSTSTEAFF
TRBJ2-3,TRBV5-1,CASSPHRGSGGTDTQYF